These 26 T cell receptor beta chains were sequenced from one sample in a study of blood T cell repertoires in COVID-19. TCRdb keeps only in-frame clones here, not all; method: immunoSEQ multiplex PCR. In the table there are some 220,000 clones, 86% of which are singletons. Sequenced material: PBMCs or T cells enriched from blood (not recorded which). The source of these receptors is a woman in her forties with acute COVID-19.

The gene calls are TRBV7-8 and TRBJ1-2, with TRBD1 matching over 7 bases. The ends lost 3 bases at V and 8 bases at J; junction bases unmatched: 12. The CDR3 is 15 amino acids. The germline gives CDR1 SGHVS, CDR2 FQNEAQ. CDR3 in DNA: TGTGCCAGCAGCTTTAGGGGGGACAGTTCTCCAGGCTACACCTTC. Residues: CASSFRGDSSPGYTF. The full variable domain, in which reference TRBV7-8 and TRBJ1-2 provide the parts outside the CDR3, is GAGVSQSPRYKVAKRGQDVALRCDPISGHVSLFWYQQALGQGPEFLTYFQNEAQLDKSGLPSDRFFAERPEGSVSTLKIQRTQQEDSAVYLCASSFRGDSSPGYTFGSGTRLTVV.

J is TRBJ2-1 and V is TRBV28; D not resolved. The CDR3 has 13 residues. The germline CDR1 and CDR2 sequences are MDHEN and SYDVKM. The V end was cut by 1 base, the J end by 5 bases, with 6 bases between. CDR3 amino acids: CASSLYTDNEQFF. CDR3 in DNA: TGTGCCAGCAGTTTATACACAGACAATGAGCAGTTCTTC.

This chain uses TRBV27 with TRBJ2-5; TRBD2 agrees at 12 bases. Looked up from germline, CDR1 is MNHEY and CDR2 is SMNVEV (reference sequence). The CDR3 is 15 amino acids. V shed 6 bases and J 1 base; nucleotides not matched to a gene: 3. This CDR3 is CASSQLAGGQETQYF. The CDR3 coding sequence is TGTGCCAGCAGCCAACTAGCGGGGGGCCAAGAGACCCAGTACTTC.

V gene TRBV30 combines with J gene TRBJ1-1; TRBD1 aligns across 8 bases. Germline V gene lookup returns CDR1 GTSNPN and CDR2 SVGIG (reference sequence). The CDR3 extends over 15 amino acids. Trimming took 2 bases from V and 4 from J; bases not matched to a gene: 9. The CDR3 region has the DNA TGTGCCTGGAGTCCCCGGACAGGGAGGATCACTGAAGCTTTCTTT. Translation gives CAWSPRTGRITEAFF.

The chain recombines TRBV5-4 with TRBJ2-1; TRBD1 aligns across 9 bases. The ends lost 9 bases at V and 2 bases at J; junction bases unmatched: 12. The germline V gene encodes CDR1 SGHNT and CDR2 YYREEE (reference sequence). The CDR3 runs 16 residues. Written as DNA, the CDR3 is TGTGCCACCCGACAGGGGGTTGGGGACCCCTACAATGAGCAGTTCTTC. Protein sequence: CATRQGVGDPYNEQFF. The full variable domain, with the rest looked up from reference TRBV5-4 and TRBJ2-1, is ETGVTQSPTHLIKTRGQQVTLRCSSQSGHNTVSWYQQALGQGPQFIFQYYREEENGRGNFPPRFSGLQFPNYSSELNVNALELDDSALYLCATRQGVGDPYNEQFFGPGTRLTVL.

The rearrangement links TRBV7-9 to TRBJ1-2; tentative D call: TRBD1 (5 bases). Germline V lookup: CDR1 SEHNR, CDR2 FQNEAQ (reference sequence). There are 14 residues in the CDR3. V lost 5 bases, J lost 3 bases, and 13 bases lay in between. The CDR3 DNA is TGTGCCAGCAGCCACCCGAAGGGGTACTATGGCTACACCTTC. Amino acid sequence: CASSHPKGYYGYTF.

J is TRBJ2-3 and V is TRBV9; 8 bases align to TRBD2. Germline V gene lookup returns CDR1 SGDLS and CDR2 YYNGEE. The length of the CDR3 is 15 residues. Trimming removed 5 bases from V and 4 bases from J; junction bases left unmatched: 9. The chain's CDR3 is CASSPPGGGADTQYF. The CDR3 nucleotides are TGTGCCAGCAGTCCCCCGGGGGGGGGCGCAGATACGCAGTATTTT.

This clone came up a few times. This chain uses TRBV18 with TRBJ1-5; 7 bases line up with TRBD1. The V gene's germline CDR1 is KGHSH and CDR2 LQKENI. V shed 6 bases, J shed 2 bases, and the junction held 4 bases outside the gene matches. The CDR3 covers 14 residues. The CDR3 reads CASSRDRGNQPQHF. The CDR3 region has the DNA TGTGCCAGCTCCCGGGACAGAGGCAATCAGCCCCAGCATTTT.

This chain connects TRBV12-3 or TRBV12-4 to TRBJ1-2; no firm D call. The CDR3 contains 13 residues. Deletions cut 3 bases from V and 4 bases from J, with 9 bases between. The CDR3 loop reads CASSLGGGYGYTF. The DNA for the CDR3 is TGTGCCAGCAGTTTGGGAGGAGGCTATGGCTACACCTTC.

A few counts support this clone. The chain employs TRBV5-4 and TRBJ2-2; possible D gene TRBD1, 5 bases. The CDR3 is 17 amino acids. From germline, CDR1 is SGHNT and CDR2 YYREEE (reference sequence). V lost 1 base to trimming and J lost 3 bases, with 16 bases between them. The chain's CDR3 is CASSLSKGFGDTGELFF. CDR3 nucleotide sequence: TGTGCCAGCAGCTTGAGTAAGGGGTTCGGAGACACCGGGGAGCTGTTTTTT.

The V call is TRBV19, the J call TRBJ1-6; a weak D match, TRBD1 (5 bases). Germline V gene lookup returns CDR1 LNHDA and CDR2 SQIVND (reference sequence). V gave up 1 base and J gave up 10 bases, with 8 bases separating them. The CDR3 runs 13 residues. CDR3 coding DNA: TGTGCCAGTAGTATAGGGGGCAAATCACCCCTCCACTTT. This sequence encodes CASSIGGKSPLHF.

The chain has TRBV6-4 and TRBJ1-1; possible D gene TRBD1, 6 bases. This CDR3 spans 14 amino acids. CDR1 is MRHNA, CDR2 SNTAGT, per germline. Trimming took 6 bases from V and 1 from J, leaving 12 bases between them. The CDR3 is CASRMGGGNTEAFF. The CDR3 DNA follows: TGTGCCAGCAGGATGGGAGGGGGGAACACTGAAGCTTTCTTT.

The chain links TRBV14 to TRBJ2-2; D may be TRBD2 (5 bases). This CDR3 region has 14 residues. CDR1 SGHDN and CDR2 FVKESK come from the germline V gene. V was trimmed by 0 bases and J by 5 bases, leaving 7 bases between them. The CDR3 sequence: CASSQDWRTGELFF. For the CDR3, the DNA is TGTGCCAGCAGCCAAGATTGGAGGACCGGGGAGCTGTTTTTT.

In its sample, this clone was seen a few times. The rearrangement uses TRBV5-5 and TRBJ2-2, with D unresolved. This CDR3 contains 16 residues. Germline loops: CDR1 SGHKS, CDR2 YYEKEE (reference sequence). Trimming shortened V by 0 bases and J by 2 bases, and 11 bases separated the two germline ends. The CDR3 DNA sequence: TGTGCCAGCAGCTTGGCCCCAAGAGTTAACACCGGGGAGCTGTTTTTT. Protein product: CASSLAPRVNTGELFF.

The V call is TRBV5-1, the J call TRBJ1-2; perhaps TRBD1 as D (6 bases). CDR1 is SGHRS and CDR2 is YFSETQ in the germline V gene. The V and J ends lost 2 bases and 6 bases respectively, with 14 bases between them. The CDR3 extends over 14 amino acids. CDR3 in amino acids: CASSFNWAGDGYTF. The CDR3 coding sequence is TGCGCCAGCAGCTTTAATTGGGCAGGGGATGGCTACACCTTC.

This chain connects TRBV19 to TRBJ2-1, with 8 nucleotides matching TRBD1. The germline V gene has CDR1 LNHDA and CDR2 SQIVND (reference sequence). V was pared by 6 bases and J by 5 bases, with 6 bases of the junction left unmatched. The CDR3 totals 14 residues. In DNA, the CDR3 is TGTGCCAGTAGCTTCAACAGGGGGAACAATGAGCAGTTCTTC. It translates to CASSFNRGNNEQFF.

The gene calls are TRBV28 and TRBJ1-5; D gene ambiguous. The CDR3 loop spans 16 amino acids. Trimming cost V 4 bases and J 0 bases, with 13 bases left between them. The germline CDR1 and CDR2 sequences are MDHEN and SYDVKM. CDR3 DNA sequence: TGTGCCAGCAGTTGGCGGACGGGGTATAGCAATCAGCCCCAGCATTTT. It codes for CASSWRTGYSNQPQHF.

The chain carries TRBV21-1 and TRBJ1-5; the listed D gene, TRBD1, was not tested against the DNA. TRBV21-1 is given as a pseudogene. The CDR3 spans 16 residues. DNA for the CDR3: TGTGCCAGCAACCCGAGACAGGGAGATAGCAATCAGCCCCAGCATTTT. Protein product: CASNPRQGDSNQPQHF.

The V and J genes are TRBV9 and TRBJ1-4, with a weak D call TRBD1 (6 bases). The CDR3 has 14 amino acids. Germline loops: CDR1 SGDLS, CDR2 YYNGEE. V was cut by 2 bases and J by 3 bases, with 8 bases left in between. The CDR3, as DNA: TGTGCCAGCAGCGTGGGGGGGCCTAATGAAAAACTGTTTTTT. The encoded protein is CASSVGGPNEKLFF.

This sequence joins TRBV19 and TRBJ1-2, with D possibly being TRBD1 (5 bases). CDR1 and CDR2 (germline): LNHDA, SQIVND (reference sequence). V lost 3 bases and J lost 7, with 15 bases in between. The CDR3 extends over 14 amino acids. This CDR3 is CASSISRGSFGYTF. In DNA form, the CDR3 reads TGTGCCAGTAGTATCAGTAGGGGAAGCTTTGGCTACACCTTC.

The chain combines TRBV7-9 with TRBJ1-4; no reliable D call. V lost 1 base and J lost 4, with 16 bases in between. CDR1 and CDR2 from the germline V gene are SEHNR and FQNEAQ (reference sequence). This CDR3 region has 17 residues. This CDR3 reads CASSLVTGDTSNEKLFF. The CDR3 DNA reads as TGTGCCAGCAGCTTAGTCACGGGAGACACCAGTAATGAAAAACTGTTTTTT.

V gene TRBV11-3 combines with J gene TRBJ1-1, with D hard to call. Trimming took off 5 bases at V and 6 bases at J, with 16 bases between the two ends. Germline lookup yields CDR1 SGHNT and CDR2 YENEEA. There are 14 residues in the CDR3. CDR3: CASSPRRGAAEAFF. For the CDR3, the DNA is TGTGCCAGCAGCCCTCGACGGGGAGCAGCTGAAGCTTTCTTT.

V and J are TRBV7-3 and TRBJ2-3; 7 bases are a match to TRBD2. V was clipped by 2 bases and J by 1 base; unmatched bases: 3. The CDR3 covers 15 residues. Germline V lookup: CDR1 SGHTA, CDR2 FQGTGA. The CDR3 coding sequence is TGTGCCAGCAGCTTACGGGGGGTCGGCACAGATACGCAGTATTTT. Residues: CASSLRGVGTDTQYF.

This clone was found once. This CDR3 reads CASSEYGTVQEKLFF. The CDR3 DNA follows: TGTGCCAGCAGTGAATACGGGACAGTTCAGGAAAAACTGTTTTTT. The chain couples TRBV25-1 to TRBJ1-4; 7 bases are a match to TRBD1. The CDR3 has 15 amino acids. Germline V gives CDR1 MGHDK, CDR2 SYGVNS. Losses at the gene ends were 0 bases for V and 8 bases for J; bases not matched to a gene: 6.

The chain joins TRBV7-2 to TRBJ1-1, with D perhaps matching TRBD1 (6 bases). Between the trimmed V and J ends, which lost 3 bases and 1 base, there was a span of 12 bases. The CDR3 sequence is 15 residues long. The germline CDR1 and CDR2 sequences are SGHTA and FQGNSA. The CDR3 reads CASSLNRVGNTEAFF. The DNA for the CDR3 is TGTGCCAGCAGCTTGAACAGGGTCGGGAACACTGAAGCTTTCTTT.

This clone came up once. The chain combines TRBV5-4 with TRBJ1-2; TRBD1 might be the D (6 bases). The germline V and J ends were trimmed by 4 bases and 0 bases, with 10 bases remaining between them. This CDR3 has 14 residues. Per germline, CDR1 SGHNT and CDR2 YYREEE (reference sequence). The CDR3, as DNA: TGTGCCAGCAGCCTGACAGGAACTAACTATGGCTACACCTTC. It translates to CASSLTGTNYGYTF.